This TCR beta chain was sequenced in a study of lymphopenia after photon versus proton radiotherapy. Notes on the study in general: Under photons, naive T cells and diversity fell while effector/memory populations rose. Post-nadir TCR diversity decline inversely tracked overall survival among those who died. Oligoclonal CD8+ Temra expansion after nadir drove photon patients' diversity drop.

The table lists this clone with a count of one. As yet, its antigen is unknown. Here immunoSEQ multiplex PCR was the method, and the copy in TCRdb shows in-frame clones only, minus some. The sample lists nearly 7,500 clones, about 92% occurring once. Germline loops: CDR1 SNHLY, CDR2 FYNNEI. The CDR3 contains 18 residues. Unmatched junction bases numbered 13, after V lost 4 bases and J lost 4 bases. The sequence derives from a woman aged 50 to 60 with cholangiocarcinoma. This chain joins TRBV2 and TRBJ2-3, with 11 positions matching TRBD2. The sample here was peripheral blood, taken from a patient treated with photon-based radiotherapy. CDR3 coding DNA: TGTGCCAGCAGTGGCCGACCACTAGCGGGGGCCGCCCCAGATACGCAGTATTTT. Its translation: CASSGRPLAGAAPDTQYF.